This TCR beta chain came from a study of shared clonotypes between healthy human individuals (dated by TCRdb to the early 2020s). Describing the broader study: Two women and a few men aged 18 to 49 years were included in the cohort. For each donor, CD4 naive and CD4 memory were each given three plates, CD8 naive was given two plates, and CD8 memory was given one plate. To increase sequencing depth and limit assay-specific biases, different laboratories used diverse techniques to prepare libraries and sequence TCR repertoires. The study deeply sequenced blood TCR repertoires of about 5 healthy adults to estimate repertoire size and the extent of clonotype sharing between individuals. Each donor's leukapheresis produced roughly between about 0.8 and 8.9 billion PBMCs. Overall study outcomes, separate from this receptor: The small number of donors limited the genetic and exposure-history diversity represented. Pairwise subsampling indicated that sequencing depth was expected to affect the degree of clonotype sharing among donors. Sampling was limited to blood, and TCR repertoires in tissue likely differ from TCR repertoires in blood. Compared with non-shared clonotypes, the clonotypes found in all four sorted-subset donors had higher generation probabilities. Naive subsets generally had larger estimated clonotype richness than memory subsets. Across a handful of donors, about 5.2% of naive CD4, 3.5% of naive CD8, approximately 2.5% of memory CD4, and about 0.44% of memory CD8 clonotypes were shared. Even with the large sequencing depth, rarefaction of the sorted-subset datasets indicated that sequencing was incomplete.

The germline V gene supplies CDR1 SQVTM and CDR2 ANQGSEA. From the cysteine up to the phenylalanine, the CDR3 has a length of 12 residues. Only the CDR3 region is kept as DNA, spanning 36 bases read in frame from base 1. V drops 6 bases and J drops 0 bases, leaving 9 bases in between. On this clone: It lacks a known antigen. Per-base qualities were not stored, and no clone one base away is much larger.

Using the deep immunoSEQ assay, TCR CDR3 regions were amplified from genomic DNA by multiplex PCR. Genomic DNA extracted from each cell subset was distributed evenly over all wells of several immunoSEQ 96-well plates, and each plate served as one replicate. Each replicate PCR for sorted subsets received roughly 200 ng genomic DNA, equal to about 30,000 T cell genomes. Purified libraries were measured with a Qubit 3.0 fluorometer, size-checked on a Bioanalyzer 2100, and measured again with the KAPA Library Quantification kit. Every immunoSEQ 96-well plate was sequenced on a separate single-read 150-cycle Illumina NextSeq 550 flow cell. From the authors' description of their analysis: Because the immunoSEQ output held only junctional sequences and lacked quality scores, the filtering could not match the filtering applied to full-length reads. Sequences were annotated with PyIR, a Python wrapper for IgBLAST v1.9, using IMGT germline references to assign V/J genes and CDR3. Reads were removed for weak V/J assignments (E-value above 1e-6), missing CDR3, stop codons, out-of-frame junctions, or ambiguous translated residues. V3J clonotypes were defined by identical inferred V gene, J gene, and CDR3 amino acid sequence. Percentage overlap between repertoires was computed as shared unique clonotypes divided by the size of the smaller repertoire. Repertoire richness was assessed with RTK rarefaction, the Chao1 estimator, and Recon v2.1 estimates of unobserved clonotypes. OLGA was used to compute generation probabilities for all TCRbeta clonotypes that the gDNA method yielded from a handful of donors. What TCRdb holds here is the immuneACCESS table cut down to in-frame rearrangements. Part of the clones is not present; checked against another copy, under half of the missing clones reflect an unresolved V gene, and the others are unexplained. D and trimming come from the DNA, and the V and J calls and clone size come from that table. For this sample the table gives about 1.5 million clones, of which roughly 96% were detected only once. The ten largest clones take up roughly 1.2% of the sample.

The donors were healthy, HIV-negative adults who had no recently reported acute infections or vaccinations. Every donor was a Caucasian adult living in Nashville, Tennessee, USA. CD4+ T cells were enriched by magnetic negative selection; naive cells were then positively selected on CD45RA, and the negative fraction formed the memory subset. After blood collection by leukapheresis, PBMCs were isolated using Ficoll-Histopaque density gradient centrifugation and then cryopreserved in the vapor phase of liquid nitrogen. Analytical flow cytometry was used to check the purity and quantity of every magnetically sorted T cell population. Genomic DNA was isolated from each sorted fraction and quantified by UV absorbance on a Nanodrop 2000c.

The chain uses TRBV29-1 and TRBJ2-7, and perhaps TRBD1 as D gene, on 5 matching bases. The receptor was isolated from a man aged 25 to 40 in good health. The sequencing input was naive CD4+ T cells sorted from blood. Interpreted using the paper, the cell subset or site label stands for: CD45RA+ positively selected. DNA sequence: TGCAGCGTGGTTGGGGCCTCCTACGAGCAGTACTTC. This is translated as CSVVGASYEQYF.